The clone carrying this T cell receptor (beta chain) has a handful of counts. The antigen remains undetermined. TCRdb called the 5' RACE reads again in MiXCR, with one record for every CDR3 protein. The data contain over 200,000 distinct CDR3 sequences, roughly 10% of them singletons. This record belongs to a study of CD8 T cells in ankylosing spondylitis. Whole-study findings and limits: Disease-linked clones had a CD8+ phenotype and relatively low frequency in peripheral blood. Disease-linked clones reportedly showed significant enrichment in matched ankylosing spondylitis synovial fluid. Seemingly distinctive of ankylosing spondylitis blood was a TCR beta motif formed by eight highly homologous variants.

CDR1 and CDR2 (germline): SGHAT, FQNNGV. V was pared by 1 base and J by 3 bases, with 11 bases of the junction left unmatched. This CDR3 has 18 amino acids. The chain links TRBV11-2 to TRBJ2-7; TRBD2 matches at 11 bases. This sequence was found in a male donor with ankylosing spondylitis or in good health (not recorded which). Sequencing input: blood, either unsorted or a sorted T cell fraction (not recorded which). In DNA form, the CDR3 reads TGTGCCAGCAGCTTAGTTGCGATTAGCGGGGGGGCCTTCTACGAGCAGTACTTC. Its translation: CASSLVAISGGAFYEQYF. Looking up the rest from reference TRBV11-2 and TRBJ2-7 gives the full variable domain: EAGVAQSPRYKIIEKRQSVAFWCNPISGHATLYWYQQILGQGPKLLIQFQNNGVVDDSQLPKDRFSAERLKGVDSTLKIQPAKLEDSAVYLCASSLVAISGGAFYEQYFGPGTRLTVT.